This T cell receptor (beta chain) was identified during a study of T-cell reconstitution after alpha-beta-depleted transplantation in children. Using unique molecular identifiers, the investigators prepared the TCRbeta library. One entry per CDR3 protein results from TCRdb running MiXCR on the PCR reads. The table has 600,000 to 800,000 distinct CDR3 sequences, about an eighth seen once. The sample holds many counts of this clonotype. The germline V gene encodes CDR1 SQVTM and CDR2 ANQGSEA. The CDR3 has 13 residues. V gave up 4 bases and J gave up 0 bases, with 7 bases separating them. The sequence derives from a girl aged 2-10 years with congenital amegakaryocytic thrombocytopenia, due to receive a stem cell transplant. The rearrangement joins TRBV29-1 to TRBJ2-1; D remains ambiguous. The sample in question was PBMCs, obtained before TCRalphabeta/CD19-depleted stem cell transplant. CDR3 sequence: CSVGVISYNEQFF. The CDR3 nucleotides are TGCAGCGTTGGGGTGATCTCCTACAATGAGCAGTTCTTC.